This section outlines one TCR beta chain sequence together with its context. In the original analysis: Nucleated cell number was recorded as an estimate derived from reference gene primer amplification. Method: immunoSEQ multiplex PCR; TCRdb's copy keeps in-frame clones and lacks some. That table furnishes V, J and clone size, whereas the DNA furnished D and trimming. The sample shows roughly 60,000 clones, 75% to 95% of them seen only once. This sample was included in a study of blood T cell repertoires in COVID-19. Across the study: Spain, Italy and the United States supplied samples that represented acute and convalescent COVID-19. PBMCs, B-cell-depleted T cells, or T cells were the source of the cDNA or gDNA that made up the material.

V trimming: 6 bases; J trimming: 2 bases; junction bases outside the gene matches: 10. This CDR3 has 17 residues. Per germline, CDR1 SNHLY and CDR2 FYNNEI. The chain combines TRBV2 with TRBJ2-6, with 7 bases lining up with TRBD1. This TCR derives from a woman older than 75 with active COVID-19. The specimen was peripheral blood. The CDR3 protein is CASRGAGGRTGANVLTF. The DNA of the CDR3 is TGTGCCAGCAGGGGGGCAGGGGGTCGGACTGGGGCCAACGTCCTGACTTTC.